The 31 T cell receptor beta chains below come from one sample, sequenced in a study of shared clonotypes between healthy human individuals. Produced via immunoSEQ multiplex PCR; TCRdb's table is partial and in-frame only. The sample yields more than 900,000 clones, approximately 80% seen once. Sequenced: memory CD4+ T cells from PBMCs. Indicated subset: CD45RA-negative fraction. All receptors come from a man younger than 35 in good health. Some clones in this sample may be carry-over from other donors' samples.

This chain joins TRBV19 and TRBJ2-6, with 7 bases lining up with TRBD2. Germline trimming cut 3 bases from V and 3 bases from J; bases unmatched to any gene: 5. The CDR3 has 16 residues. Germline V lookup: CDR1 LNHDA, CDR2 SQIVND (reference sequence). The CDR3 loop reads CASSISGGFGANVLTF. CDR3 DNA sequence: TGTGCCAGTAGTATCTCGGGAGGATTTGGGGCCAACGTCCTGACTTTC.

This chain links TRBV2 with TRBJ1-4, with D maybe TRBD1 (5 bases). The germline V and J ends were trimmed by 2 bases and 5 bases, with 12 bases remaining between them. The CDR3 runs to 15 residues. The germline CDR1 and CDR2 sequences are SNHLY and FYNNEI. CDR3 in DNA: TGTGCCAGCAGTGAAATCGTGGGGCAGAATGAAAAACTGTTTTTT. This translates into CASSEIVGQNEKLFF.

This clone was seen just once. The rearrangement links TRBV4-2 to TRBJ1-5, with D possibly being TRBD1 (5 bases). In germline, CDR1 is LGHNA, CDR2 YNFKEQ. The CDR3 contains 15 residues. V lost 4 bases to trimming and J lost 2 bases, with 12 bases between them. CDR3 in DNA: TGTGCCAGCAGCCCCATCACAGGAGGCAATCAGCCCCAGCATTTT. Protein: CASSPITGGNQPQHF.

Concerning this clone: This sample also contains other DNA sequences that code for the same CDR3. The J gene is TRBJ1-2, the V gene TRBV15; 9 nucleotides agree with TRBD1. Unmatched junction bases numbered 2, after V lost 3 bases and J lost 0 bases. The CDR3 contains 15 residues. CDR1 is LNHNV, CDR2 YYDKDF, per germline (reference sequence). The CDR3 region is CATSRGTGSNYGYTF. The CDR3 nucleotides are TGTGCCACCAGCAGGGGGACAGGGTCTAACTATGGCTACACCTTC.

A word on this clone: This CDR3 is also generated by other DNA sequences in the sample. V and J are TRBV5-6 and TRBJ1-2, with TRBD1 as a possible D gene (5 bases). The germline V gene encodes CDR1 SGHDT and CDR2 YYEEEE. Trimming shortened V by 4 bases and J by 4 bases, and 8 bases separated the two germline ends. This CDR3 has 12 amino acids. CDR3 sequence reads: CASSPGSYGYTF. Written as DNA, the CDR3 is TGTGCCAGCAGCCCAGGGAGCTATGGCTACACCTTC.

V usage is TRBV5-4 and J usage is TRBJ1-3, with 8 bases that match TRBD1. The CDR3 is made up of 15 amino acids. CDR1 is SGHNT and CDR2 is YYREEE in the germline V gene (reference sequence). Losses at the gene ends were 4 bases for V and 9 bases for J; bases not matched to a gene: 12. The chain's CDR3 is CASSPQGEAAGTIYF. The CDR3, as DNA: TGTGCCAGCAGCCCACAGGGGGAAGCAGCGGGCACCATATATTTT. The entire variable domain, with the rest obtained from reference TRBV5-4 and TRBJ1-3, is as follows: ETGVTQSPTHLIKTRGQQVTLRCSSQSGHNTVSWYQQALGQGPQFIFQYYREEENGRGNFPPRFSGLQFPNYSSELNVNALELDDSALYLCASSPQGEAAGTIYFGEGSWLTVV.

This clone was seen just once. V usage is TRBV29-1 and J usage is TRBJ2-3, with 7 nucleotides matching TRBD2. CDR1 and CDR2 from the germline V gene are SQVTM and ANQGSEA. V lost 2 bases, J lost 6 bases, and 14 bases stayed unmatched. CDR3 length equals 16 residues. The CDR3 DNA sequence: TGCAGCGTTGAAAGGACTAGTTCCCCTCACCGGGATACGCAGTATTTT. Its translation: CSVERTSSPHRDTQYF.

CDR3 amino acids: CATTSGRNTDTQYF. In nucleotides, the CDR3 is TGTGCCACGACTAGCGGGAGAAACACAGATACGCAGTATTTT. The V gene is TRBV28, the J gene TRBJ2-3, with 12 bases fitting TRBD2. The V and J ends lost 10 bases and 2 bases, in that order; junction bases with no gene match: 4. Looked up from germline, CDR1 is MDHEN and CDR2 is SYDVKM. The length of the CDR3 is 14 residues.

The CDR3 sequence is CASSSTSASTDTQYF. In nucleotides, the CDR3 is TGTGCCAGCAGCTCAACTAGCGCCTCCACAGATACGCAGTATTTT. The rearrangement joins TRBV7-3 to TRBJ2-3; 7 bases are a match to TRBD2. The CDR3 has 15 amino acids. V trimming: 4 bases; J trimming: 2 bases; junction bases outside the gene matches: 6. CDR1 is SGHTA and CDR2 is FQGTGA in the germline V gene. The full variable domain, in which reference TRBV7-3 and TRBJ2-3 provide the parts outside the CDR3, is GAGVSQTPSNKVTEKGKYVELRCDPISGHTALYWYRQSLGQGPEFLIYFQGTGAADDSGLPNDRFFAVRPEGSVSTLKIQRTERGDSAVYLCASSSTSASTDTQYFGPGTRLTVL.

This sequence joins TRBV11-1 and TRBJ2-1; the D is unclear. The V and J ends lost 1 base and 4 bases respectively, with 8 bases between them. Looked up from germline, CDR1 is SGHAT and CDR2 is FQDESV (reference sequence). This CDR3 has 14 amino acids. The CDR3 reads CASSLGKGYNEQFF. CDR3 coding DNA: TGTGCCAGCAGCTTAGGTAAGGGATACAATGAGCAGTTCTTC.

V gene TRBV2 combines with J gene TRBJ1-5; no clear D gene. V dropped 6 bases and J dropped 7 bases, with 16 bases sitting between them. The CDR3 spans 14 residues. The germline V gene has CDR1 SNHLY and CDR2 FYNNEI. CDR3 in amino acids: CASSGPGRGQPQHF. The CDR3 DNA reads TGTGCCAGCAGCGGGCCGGGAAGAGGCCAGCCCCAGCATTTT. Full variable domain (missing parts from reference TRBV2 and TRBJ1-5): EPEVTQTPSHQVTQMGQEVILRCVPISNHLYFYWYRQILGQKVEFLVSFYNNEISEKSEIFDDQFSVERPDGSNFTLKIRSTKLEDSAMYFCASSGPGRGQPQHFGDGTRLSIL.

The chain recombines TRBV5-6 with TRBJ2-7, with TRBD1 matching over 7 bases. Germline CDR1 and CDR2: SGHDT and YYEEEE. CDR3 length: 14 amino acids. V trimming: 0 bases; J trimming: 7 bases; junction bases outside the gene matches: 7. CDR3 region: CASSLEQGWGEQYF. The DNA of the CDR3 is TGTGCCAGCAGCTTGGAACAGGGGTGGGGAGAGCAGTACTTC.

V is TRBV4-2 and J is TRBJ2-3, with a weak D call TRBD1 (5 bases). The CDR3 runs to 17 residues. Deletions cut 4 bases from V and 3 bases from J, with 20 bases between. CDR1 is LGHNA and CDR2 is YNFKEQ in the germline V gene. The chain's CDR3 is CASSRVQGPPGTDTQYF. The CDR3, as DNA: TGTGCCAGCAGCCGCGTACAAGGCCCCCCAGGGACAGATACGCAGTATTTT.

A remark on this clone: Germline is not matched at one junction end, which may reflect a read error. This sequence joins TRBV28 and TRBJ2-7; 8 bases align to TRBD1. CDR1 is MDHEN, CDR2 SYDVKM, per germline. This CDR3 comprises 15 residues. For the CDR3, the DNA is TGTGCCAGCGGAACCGGGACAGGTCGCTCCCACGAGCAGTACTTC. Translating gives CASGTGTGRSHEQYF.

Worth noting for this clone: Other DNA sequences in this sample translate to the same CDR3. The rearrangement uses TRBV6-5 and TRBJ2-1, with D hard to call. The CDR3 has 13 residues. V lost 0 bases to trimming and J lost 0 bases, with 0 bases between them. The germline CDR1 and CDR2 sequences are MNHEY and SVGAGI. This chain's CDR3 is CASSYSSYNEQFF. DNA for the CDR3: TGTGCCAGCAGTTACTCCTCCTACAATGAGCAGTTCTTC.

In its sample, this clone was seen once. The DNA of the CDR3 is TGTGCCAGCAGTGAGGGTGCTCCATCCGGGGCCAACGTCCTGACTTTC. Translation gives CASSEGAPSGANVLTF. The chain employs TRBV2 and TRBJ2-6; D is undetermined. V was clipped by 3 bases and J by 4 bases, with 13 bases between them. CDR3 length: 16 amino acids. From germline, CDR1 is SNHLY and CDR2 FYNNEI.

The J gene is TRBJ1-1, the V gene TRBV30; D may be TRBD1 (6 bases). Between the trimmed V and J ends, which lost 2 bases and 1 base, there was a span of 11 bases. The CDR3 spans 14 residues. Germline CDR1 and CDR2: GTSNPN and SVGIG (reference sequence). CDR3 coding DNA: TGTGCCTGGAGTCCGGGACACCCGAACACTGAAGCTTTCTTT. The encoded protein is CAWSPGHPNTEAFF.

This clone was seen once. V usage is TRBV9 and J usage is TRBJ2-3; 8 bases line up with TRBD1. Germline CDR1 and CDR2: SGDLS and YYNGEE. The J segment lost 5 bases and the V segment lost 0 bases, leaving 8 bases of the junction unmatched. CDR3 length: 16 amino acids. The CDR3 is CASSVASGQAEDTQYF. Written as DNA, the CDR3 is TGTGCCAGCAGCGTAGCTTCGGGACAGGCAGAAGATACGCAGTATTTT.

The chain recombines TRBV6-1 with TRBJ2-1; 8 bases fit TRBD2. After removal of 4 bases from V and 4 bases from J, the junction contained 9 bases not matched to a gene. Germline CDR1 and CDR2: MNHNS and SASEGT. CDR3 length: 16 amino acids. This chain's CDR3 is CASSGPSGSRYNEQFF. CDR3 DNA sequence: TGTGCCAGCAGTGGTCCAAGCGGGAGTCGGTACAATGAGCAGTTCTTC.

The J gene is TRBJ1-1, the V gene TRBV6-5; 7 bases match TRBD1. V gave up 2 bases and J gave up 11 bases; unmatched junction bases: 8. Germline V gene lookup returns CDR1 MNHEY and CDR2 SVGAGI. The CDR3 loop spans 13 amino acids. CDR3 coding DNA: TGTGCCAGCAGTTACACCGAGACAGGGAGGGCTTTCTTT. Translation gives CASSYTETGRAFF.

The chain joins TRBV6-1 to TRBJ2-7; 7 nucleotides match TRBD2. J was trimmed by 7 bases and V by 6 bases; bases with no gene match: 15. The germline gives CDR1 MNHNS, CDR2 SASEGT. CDR3 length equals 15 residues. The CDR3 coding sequence is TGTGCCAGCAGCTCCGGTGGGGCGGGAGCATGGGAGCAGTACTTC. Translation gives CASSSGGAGAWEQYF.

The table lists this clone with a count of one. The chain couples TRBV19 to TRBJ1-2, with 9 bases identical to TRBD1. Per germline, CDR1 LNHDA and CDR2 SQIVND (reference sequence). J was trimmed by 3 bases and V by 10 bases; bases with no gene match: 12. The CDR3 is made up of 15 amino acids. CDR3 nucleotides: TGTGCCACCTCCCCCACAGGGGGCCTGCACTATGGCTACACCTTC. Translating it yields CATSPTGGLHYGYTF. Looking up the rest from reference TRBV19 and TRBJ1-2 gives the full variable domain: DGGITQSPKYLFRKEGQNVTLSCEQNLNHDAMYWYRQDPGQGLRLIYYSQIVNDFQKGDIAEGYSVSREKKESFPLTVTSAQKNPTAFYLCATSPTGGLHYGYTFGSGTRLTVV.

This chain joins TRBV2 and TRBJ2-7; D unresolved. The CDR3 loop spans 12 amino acids. Germline assignment: CDR1 SNHLY and CDR2 FYNNEI. Deletions cut 6 bases from V and 2 bases from J, with 8 bases between. CDR3 loop: CASRLGAYEQYF. CDR3 sequence (DNA): TGTGCCAGCAGATTAGGAGCCTACGAGCAGTACTTC.

The chain recombines TRBV20-1 with TRBJ2-7; 9 nucleotides agree with TRBD1. Germline trimming cut 7 bases from V and 5 bases from J; bases unmatched to any gene: 3. CDR1 is DFQATT and CDR2 is SNEGSKA in the germline V gene (reference sequence). The CDR3 totals 11 residues. Here the CDR3 DNA reads TGCAGTGTAGGGACAGGGAACGAGCAGTACTTC. Amino acid sequence: CSVGTGNEQYF.

Note on this clone: Distinct nucleotide sequences in the sample also encode this CDR3. The V gene is TRBV9, the J gene TRBJ2-5; D gene ambiguous. CDR1 is SGDLS and CDR2 is YYNGEE in the germline V gene. CDR3 length: 13 amino acids. Trimming removed 0 bases from V and 3 bases from J, with 6 bases in between. CDR3 sequence: CASSVGGKETQYF. For the CDR3, the DNA is TGTGCCAGCAGCGTAGGGGGAAAAGAGACCCAGTACTTC.

The genes are TRBV7-7 and TRBJ2-1, with D perhaps assigned TRBD1 or TRBD2 (6 bases each). Germline CDR1 SSHAT, CDR2 FNYEAQ (reference sequence). The CDR3 has 12 amino acids. The ends were cut back, 5 bases at V and 9 bases at J, with 11 bases in the middle. CDR3 in DNA: TGTGCCAGCAGCCCCGGGGGCCCTGAGCAGTTCTTC. The encoded protein is CASSPGGPEQFF.

This chain joins TRBV7-3 and TRBJ2-1; TRBD2 matches 8 bases. The V segment lost 2 bases and the J segment 0 bases; nucleotides outside the gene matches: 9. Germline V gives CDR1 SGHTA, CDR2 FQGTGA. The CDR3 sequence is 18 residues long. The CDR3 loop reads CASSLYPVREGSYNEQFF. CDR3 in DNA: TGTGCCAGCAGCTTATACCCGGTCCGGGAGGGCTCCTACAATGAGCAGTTCTTC.

This clone was detected ten times or more. The chain carries TRBV6-6 and TRBJ2-7; a weak D match, TRBD1 (5 bases). Germline V lookup: CDR1 MNHNY, CDR2 SVGAGI (reference sequence). The CDR3 is 15 residues long. V lost 2 bases to trimming and J lost 2 bases, with 13 bases between them. The CDR3 DNA sequence: TGTGCCAGCAGTTACGGGGCAGGGATCACCTACGAGCAGTACTTC. Translating gives CASSYGAGITYEQYF.

This clone was observed a single time. The CDR3 reads CASSLPLAGGTYEQYF. The CDR3 DNA is TGCGCCAGCAGCCTACCTCTAGCGGGAGGAACCTACGAGCAGTACTTC. The chain has TRBV5-1 and TRBJ2-7; 11 bases match TRBD2. With 4 bases clipped from V and 2 bases from J, the junction kept 8 bases outside the gene matches. The CDR3 sequence is 16 residues long. Germline assignment: CDR1 SGHRS and CDR2 YFSETQ. The variable domain in full, completed from reference TRBV5-1 and TRBJ2-7, reads KAGVTQTPRYLIKTRGQQVTLSCSPISGHRSVSWYQQTPGQGLQFLFEYFSETQRNKGNFPGRFSGRQFSNSRSEMNVSTLELGDSALYLCASSLPLAGGTYEQYFGPGTRLTVT.

The chain couples TRBV7-2 to TRBJ2-1; 7 nucleotides align to TRBD2. The CDR3 sequence is 14 residues long. V was clipped by 1 base and J by 6 bases; unmatched bases: 3. The germline gives CDR1 SGHTA, CDR2 FQGNSA. CDR3 region: CASSLERDPNEQFF. CDR3 coding DNA: TGTGCCAGCAGCTTAGAGCGGGATCCCAATGAGCAGTTCTTC.

The J gene is TRBJ2-1, the V gene TRBV7-7; D possibly corresponds to TRBD1 (5 bases). Germline CDR1 reads SSHAT; CDR2 reads FNYEAQ (reference sequence). V lost 5 bases and J 6 bases, leaving 11 bases between the germline ends. This CDR3 region has 13 residues. CDR3 amino acids: CASSPDRSNEQFF. CDR3 DNA: TGTGCCAGCAGCCCCGACAGATCCAATGAGCAGTTCTTC. The full variable domain, its missing parts supplied by reference TRBV7-7 and TRBJ2-1, is GAGVSQSPRYKVTKRGQDVTLRCDPISSHATLYWYQQALGQGPEFLTYFNYEAQPDKSGLPSDRFSAERPEGSISTLTIQRTEQRDSAMYRCASSPDRSNEQFFGPGTRLTVL.